The 4 T cell receptor delta chains reported below all come from one sample, sequenced in a study of gamma delta lymphoproliferative disorders and STAT genes. TCRdb called clones anew from the multiplex PCR reads with CATT. Among roughly 3,000 delta-chain clones, around 1% were seen once, and the ten largest hold roughly 26%. The receptor sequences were amplified from genomic DNA of peripheral blood mononuclear cells. Sequencing used blood. The receptors here all came from a human donor in good health.

Remarks on this clone: At one of its ends the junction is not consistent with the germline gene, which may arise from a read error. The same CDR3 also results from other DNA sequences found in this sample. The gene calls are TRDV2 and TRDJ1; 11 bases agree with TRDD3. Germline V CDR1 and CDR2: GEAIGNYY, EKD. The CDR3 is made up of 18 amino acids. The CDR3 region has the DNA TGTGCCTGTGACGCCTTGTTTGGGGGATACGTAAACACCGATAAACTTATCTTT. Its protein product is CACDALFGGYVNTDKLIF.

Comment on this clone: The protein in TCRdb stems from a much larger clone and differs at residue 6 from this DNA's translation, likely a read error; here the protein is translated from the DNA. The rearrangement links TRDV2 to TRDJ1; 7 nucleotides match TRDD3. The V and J ends lost 2 bases and 9 bases, in that order; junction bases with no gene match: 11. This CDR3 region has 14 residues. CDR1 is GEAIGNYY and CDR2 is EKD in the germline V gene. CDR3 sequence reads: CACDSPGGLMELIF. CDR3 nucleotide sequence: TGTGCCTGTGACAGTCCCGGGGGATTAATGGAACTCATCTTT.

This clone was counted between two and nine times. TCRdb's entry gives the protein of a much larger clone, which mismatches this DNA's translation at residue 16, likely from a read error; the protein reported here is translated from the DNA. Here the CDR3 DNA reads TGTGCAGCCCCCGCGGGGTCGTCTTGCTCCTGGGACACCCGACAGGTGTTTTTC. It codes for CAAPAGSSCSWDTRQVFF. The rearrangement links TRAV29/DV5 to TRDJ3; the D gene is possibly TRDD3 (5 bases). In germline, CDR1 is NSMFDY, CDR2 ISSIKDK. This CDR3 region has 18 residues.

This clone is classed as large. The identical CDR3 is also encoded by other nucleotide sequences in the sample. This rearrangement joins TRDV2 to TRDJ1; TRDD3 matches at 9 bases. J lost 3 bases, V lost 0 bases, and 4 bases had no gene match. The germline gives CDR1 GEAIGNYY, CDR2 EKD. The CDR3 contains 15 residues. CDR3 sequence: CACDTVGDRADKLIF. For the CDR3, the DNA is TGTGCCTGTGACACCGTGGGGGATAGGGCCGATAAACTCATCTTT.